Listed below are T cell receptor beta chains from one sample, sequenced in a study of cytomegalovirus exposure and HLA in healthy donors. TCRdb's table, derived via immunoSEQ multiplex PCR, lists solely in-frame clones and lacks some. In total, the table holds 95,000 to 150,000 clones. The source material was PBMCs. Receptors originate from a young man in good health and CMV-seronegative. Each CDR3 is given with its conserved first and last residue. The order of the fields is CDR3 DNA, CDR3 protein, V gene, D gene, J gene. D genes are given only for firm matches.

CDR3nt: TGCGCCAGCAGCTTAAAGGGGGAGTGGGTGGCTGAAGCTTTCTTT; CDR3aa: CASSLKGEWVAEAFF; v_gene: TRBV5-1; d_gene: -; j_gene: TRBJ1-1
CDR3nt: TGCGCCAGCATGGTTGGACCGGGGGACCAAGAGACCCAGTACTTC; CDR3aa: CASMVGPGDQETQYF; v_gene: TRBV5-1; d_gene: -; j_gene: TRBJ2-5
CDR3nt: TGCGCCAGCAGCCAAGATCAGTTAAACATTCAGTACTTC; CDR3aa: CASSQDQLNIQYF; v_gene: TRBV4-1; d_gene: -; j_gene: TRBJ2-4
CDR3nt: TGCAGCGTTGTAGAGGCCAACTATGGCTACACCTTC; CDR3aa: CSVVEANYGYTF; v_gene: TRBV29-1; d_gene: -; j_gene: TRBJ1-2
CDR3nt: TGTGCCAGCTCACCACCGAGGACACTGAACACCGGGGAGCTGTTTTTT; CDR3aa: CASSPPRTLNTGELFF; v_gene: TRBV18; d_gene: -; j_gene: TRBJ2-2
CDR3nt: TGTGCCAGCAGCTTAGCCCGAGACTACGAGCAGTACTTC; CDR3aa: CASSLARDYEQYF; v_gene: TRBV7-2; d_gene: -; j_gene: TRBJ2-7
CDR3nt: TGCGCCAGCAGCTTTATGTGGGAGAGTACCGGGGAGCTGTTTTTT; CDR3aa: CASSFMWESTGELFF; v_gene: TRBV5-1; d_gene: -; j_gene: TRBJ2-2
CDR3nt: TGTGCCAGCAGCTCCACCCGGTCTACCAACGTGGTCTTC; CDR3aa: CASSSTRSTNVVF; v_gene: TRBV9; d_gene: -; j_gene: TRBJ2-1
CDR3nt: TGTGCCAGCAGCCGAGACACGGACCAAGAGACCCAGTACTTC; CDR3aa: CASSRDTDQETQYF; v_gene: TRBV7-6; d_gene: -; j_gene: TRBJ2-5
CDR3nt: TGCGCCAGCAGCTTGGTCGGTAAGGAAGCTTTCTTT; CDR3aa: CASSLVGKEAFF; v_gene: TRBV5-1; d_gene: -; j_gene: TRBJ1-1
CDR3nt: TGTGCCAGCAGGCCAACGGGGACTGGAAACACCATATATTTT; CDR3aa: CASRPTGTGNTIYF; v_gene: TRBV9; d_gene: -; j_gene: TRBJ1-3
CDR3nt: TGTGCCAGCAGCTTACACGGGGGGATGAACACTGAAGCTTTCTTT; CDR3aa: CASSLHGGMNTEAFF; v_gene: TRBV11-2; d_gene: -; j_gene: TRBJ1-1
CDR3nt: TGTGCCAGCAGTTTGGGGATCAGGGGGCGAGGAAACACCATATATTTT; CDR3aa: CASSLGIRGRGNTIYF; v_gene: TRBV6-5; d_gene: TRBD1; j_gene: TRBJ1-3
CDR3nt: TGTGCCAGTAGCTCAATGCAGGAGAACACTGAAGCTTTCTTT; CDR3aa: CASSSMQENTEAFF; v_gene: TRBV19; d_gene: -; j_gene: TRBJ1-1
CDR3nt: TGCAGCGCCGGGGGAGGGTACGAGCAGTACTTC; CDR3aa: CSAGGGYEQYF; v_gene: TRBV29-1; d_gene: TRBD2; j_gene: TRBJ2-7
CDR3nt: TGTGCCAGCACAGGGGATGGGCGTAATGGCTACACCTTC; CDR3aa: CASTGDGRNGYTF; v_gene: TRBV2; d_gene: -; j_gene: TRBJ1-2
CDR3nt: TGTGCCGGATCCGGAGTCATTAGCAATCAGCCCCAGCATTTT; CDR3aa: CAGSGVISNQPQHF; v_gene: TRBV6-1; d_gene: -; j_gene: TRBJ1-5
CDR3nt: TGCGCCAGCAGCTTTACAACCGGGACAGGGGCTGAAAAACTGTTTTTT; CDR3aa: CASSFTTGTGAEKLFF; v_gene: TRBV5-1; d_gene: TRBD1; j_gene: TRBJ1-4
CDR3nt: TGTGCCAGCAGCCACCGGGAATCTGGAAACACCATATATTTT; CDR3aa: CASSHRESGNTIYF; v_gene: TRBV6-1; d_gene: -; j_gene: TRBJ1-3
CDR3nt: TGTGCCAGCCGAGGGACAGGGTCGTCTGGGGCCAACGTCCTGACTTTC; CDR3aa: CASRGTGSSGANVLTF; v_gene: TRBV18; d_gene: TRBD1; j_gene: TRBJ2-6
CDR3nt: TGTGCCAGCAGCTTGTATGTCAGGGGTTCAGGTGGCTACACCTTC; CDR3aa: CASSLYVRGSGGYTF; v_gene: TRBV5-6; d_gene: -; j_gene: TRBJ1-2
CDR3nt: TGTGCCAGCAGCCCACAGCGGGGCTCTGGAAACACCATATATTTT; CDR3aa: CASSPQRGSGNTIYF; v_gene: TRBV14; d_gene: -; j_gene: TRBJ1-3
CDR3nt: TGTGCCAGTAGTATAGCAGGCAATCAGCCCCAGCATTTT; CDR3aa: CASSIAGNQPQHF; v_gene: TRBV19; d_gene: -; j_gene: TRBJ1-5
CDR3nt: TGCGCCAGCAGCTTGTTCAGTACCCCAGATACGCAGTATTTT; CDR3aa: CASSLFSTPDTQYF; v_gene: TRBV5-1; d_gene: -; j_gene: TRBJ2-3
CDR3nt: TGTGCCAGCAGCTCTAGCGGGGCCTCCTACGAGCAGTACTTC; CDR3aa: CASSSSGASYEQYF; v_gene: TRBV9; d_gene: TRBD2; j_gene: TRBJ2-7
CDR3nt: TGTGCCAGCAGGGGACTAGACTACAATGAGCAGTTCTTC; CDR3aa: CASRGLDYNEQFF; v_gene: TRBV28; d_gene: TRBD2; j_gene: TRBJ2-1
CDR3nt: TGTGCCAGCAGCCCCCGACCGAATGGACAGGGGAGGTACAATGAGCAGTTCTTC; CDR3aa: CASSPRPNGQGRYNEQFF; v_gene: TRBV5-6; d_gene: TRBD1; j_gene: TRBJ2-1
CDR3nt: TGTGCCAGCACTACAGACTACAATGAGCAGTTCTTC; CDR3aa: CASTTDYNEQFF; v_gene: TRBV28; d_gene: -; j_gene: TRBJ2-1
CDR3nt: TGTGCCAGCATCGCCGGTCATTACGAGCAGTACTTC; CDR3aa: CASIAGHYEQYF; v_gene: TRBV6-1; d_gene: -; j_gene: TRBJ2-7
CDR3nt: TGTGCCAGTATTGATCTAGCGGGAAAGGTCACCGGGGAGCTGTTTTTT; CDR3aa: CASIDLAGKVTGELFF; v_gene: TRBV19; d_gene: TRBD2; j_gene: TRBJ2-2
CDR3nt: TGTGCCAGCAGCGTAGAGGGAGTCGAGACAGGGTCGTGGAATGAGCAGTTCTTC; CDR3aa: CASSVEGVETGSWNEQFF; v_gene: TRBV9; d_gene: TRBD1; j_gene: TRBJ2-1
CDR3nt: TGTGCCAGTATAGACACCGGACTGTTGGTAGCTTTCTTT; CDR3aa: CASIDTGLLVAFF; v_gene: TRBV19; d_gene: -; j_gene: TRBJ1-1
CDR3nt: TGTGCCAGCAGCCAGGGTGGGCGCCGTGGCTACACCTTC; CDR3aa: CASSQGGRRGYTF; v_gene: TRBV5-6; d_gene: -; j_gene: TRBJ1-2
CDR3nt: TGTGCCAGCAGTTCGAGGGAGGCATACGAGCAGTACTTC; CDR3aa: CASSSREAYEQYF; v_gene: TRBV6-1; d_gene: -; j_gene: TRBJ2-7
CDR3nt: TGTGCCAGCAGCTGGGGGGGAGGCGGTGGAATGAACACTGAAGCTTTCTTT; CDR3aa: CASSWGGGGGMNTEAFF; v_gene: TRBV5-4; d_gene: -; j_gene: TRBJ1-1
CDR3nt: TGTGCCAGCAGTAGAGGACAGAATACTGGGTCTTTCTTT; CDR3aa: CASSRGQNTGSFF; v_gene: TRBV6-5; d_gene: -; j_gene: TRBJ1-1
CDR3nt: TGTGCCAGCAGCTCCCACAGGGGGCAAAATGAAAAACTGTTTTTT; CDR3aa: CASSSHRGQNEKLFF; v_gene: TRBV9; d_gene: TRBD1; j_gene: TRBJ1-4
CDR3nt: TGTGCCAACAGCTTAGTGTCCTACTCTGGAAACACCATATATTTT; CDR3aa: CANSLVSYSGNTIYF; v_gene: TRBV11-2; d_gene: -; j_gene: TRBJ1-3
CDR3nt: TGCGCCAGCAGCCCCGGACTAGCGGTCCAAGAGACCCAGTACTTC; CDR3aa: CASSPGLAVQETQYF; v_gene: TRBV5-1; d_gene: TRBD2; j_gene: TRBJ2-5
CDR3nt: TGTGCCAGCACCACAGGGGGTTGGAACACTGAAGCTTTCTTT; CDR3aa: CASTTGGWNTEAFF; v_gene: TRBV2; d_gene: TRBD1; j_gene: TRBJ1-1
CDR3nt: TGCAGCGTTGACGCTGTTCCAGGGGGTTTAGGTGGCTACACCTTC; CDR3aa: CSVDAVPGGLGGYTF; v_gene: TRBV29-1; d_gene: TRBD1; j_gene: TRBJ1-2
CDR3nt: TGTGCCAGCAGTTTATGGCTAGCGGGAGGTTTAGATACGCAGTATTTT; CDR3aa: CASSLWLAGGLDTQYF; v_gene: TRBV27; d_gene: TRBD2; j_gene: TRBJ2-3
CDR3nt: TGTGCCACACTGCTCCCAGACAGGCCGAATGAGCAGTTCTTC; CDR3aa: CATLLPDRPNEQFF; v_gene: TRBV15; d_gene: -; j_gene: TRBJ2-1
CDR3nt: TGTGCCAGCAGCCTATACAATCAGCCCCAGCATTTT; CDR3aa: CASSLYNQPQHF; v_gene: TRBV28; d_gene: -; j_gene: TRBJ1-5
CDR3nt: TGCGCCAGCAGCTTGGGGACAGGGGGCTACGAGCAGTACTTC; CDR3aa: CASSLGTGGYEQYF; v_gene: TRBV5-1; d_gene: TRBD1; j_gene: TRBJ2-7
CDR3nt: TGTGCCAGCAGCATGAGGACAAGGCCCACCTTGAACACTGAAGCTTTCTTT; CDR3aa: CASSMRTRPTLNTEAFF; v_gene: TRBV7-8; d_gene: -; j_gene: TRBJ1-1
CDR3nt: TGCGCCAGCAGCCCCCCCTCCGGGAGAAACTATGGCTACACCTTC; CDR3aa: CASSPPSGRNYGYTF; v_gene: TRBV4-1; d_gene: -; j_gene: TRBJ1-2
CDR3nt: TGCAGTATATTCACAGGGATAGCTTTCTTT; CDR3aa: CSIFTGIAFF; v_gene: TRBV20-1; d_gene: -; j_gene: TRBJ1-1